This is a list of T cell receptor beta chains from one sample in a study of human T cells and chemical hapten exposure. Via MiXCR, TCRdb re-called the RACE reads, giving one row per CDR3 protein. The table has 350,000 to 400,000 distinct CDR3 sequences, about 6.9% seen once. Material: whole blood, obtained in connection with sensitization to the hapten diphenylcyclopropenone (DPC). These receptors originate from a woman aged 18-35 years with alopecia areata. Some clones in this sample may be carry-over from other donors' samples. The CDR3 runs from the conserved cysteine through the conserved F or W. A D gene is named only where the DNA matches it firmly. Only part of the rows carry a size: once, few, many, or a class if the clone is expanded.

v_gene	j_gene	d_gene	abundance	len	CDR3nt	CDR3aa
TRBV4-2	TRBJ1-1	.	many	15	TGTGCCAGCAGCCCCCCGGGGGCGGGAAACACTGAAGCTTTCTTT	CASSPPGAGNTEAFF
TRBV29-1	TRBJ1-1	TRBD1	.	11	TGCAGCGGCTACAGGGGCACTGAAGCTTTCTTT	CSGYRGTEAFF
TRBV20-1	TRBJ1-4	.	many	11	TGCAGTGCTAGTCCCCATGAAAAACTGTTTTTT	CSASPHEKLFF
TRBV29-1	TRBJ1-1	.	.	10	TGCAGCGTTGATGACACTGAAGCTTTCTTT	CSVDDTEAFF
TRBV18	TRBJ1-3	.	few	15	TGTGCCAGCTCACCACAGGACAGCTCTGGAAACACCATATATTTT	CASSPQDSSGNTIYF
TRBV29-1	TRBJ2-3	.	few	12	TGCAGCGTTGATAGGGGCGTGGATACGCAGTATTTT	CSVDRGVDTQYF
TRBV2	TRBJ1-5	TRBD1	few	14	TGTGCCAGCAGTCGACAGGGAGTGAATCAGCCCCAGCATTTT	CASSRQGVNQPQHF
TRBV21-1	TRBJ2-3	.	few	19	TGTGCCAGCAGCAGAAAATGGGGCCCCCGGGGCATGAGCACAGATACGCAGTATTTT	CASSRKWGPRGMSTDTQYF
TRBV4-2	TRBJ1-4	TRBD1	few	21	TGTGCCAGCAGCCAAGTTATCACTACGGACAGGGGAGAGGGTAATACTGAAAAACTGTTTTTT	CASSQVITTDRGEGNTEKLFF
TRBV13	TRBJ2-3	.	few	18	TGTGCCAGCAGCTCTCCGGCTGGGACCCACGACGGCACAGATACGCAGTATTTT	CASSSPAGTHDGTDTQYF
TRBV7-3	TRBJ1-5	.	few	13	TGTGCCAGCAGCTTATCGGAAGGTCAGCCCCAGCATTTT	CASSLSEGQPQHF
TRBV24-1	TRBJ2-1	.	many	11	TGTGCCACCCATTTGCGGAATGAGCAGTTCTTC	CATHLRNEQFF
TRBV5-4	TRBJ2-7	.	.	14	TGTGCCAGCAGCGCCAGTACAGTATCCTACGAGCAGTACTTC	CASSASTVSYEQYF
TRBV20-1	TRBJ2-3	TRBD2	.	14	TGCAGTGCTAGAGTCACTAGCGGCACAGATACGCAGTATTTT	CSARVTSGTDTQYF
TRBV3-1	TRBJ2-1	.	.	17	TGTGCCAGCAGCCAACGAGGACTGGTGACCTCCTACAATGAGCAGTTCTTC	CASSQRGLVTSYNEQFF
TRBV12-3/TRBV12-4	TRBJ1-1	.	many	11	TGTGCCAGCAGCCTCCGGGGAGAAGCTTTCTTT	CASSLRGEAFF
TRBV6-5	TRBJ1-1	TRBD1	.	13	TGTGCCAGCAGTTTATTGGACAGGGGTGAAGCTTTCTTT	CASSLLDRGEAFF
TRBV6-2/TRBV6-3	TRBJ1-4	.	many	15	TGTGCCAGCAGTTCCCTGACCGGGAGGCCAGAAAAACTGTTTTTT	CASSSLTGRPEKLFF
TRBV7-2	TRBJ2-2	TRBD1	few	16	TGTGCCAGCAGCACCATAGACAGGGGGTCAGGCGGGGAGCTGTTTTTT	CASSTIDRGSGGELFF
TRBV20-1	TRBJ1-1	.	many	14	TGCAGTGCTAGAGATACAGGGTTGGGCACTGAAGCTTTCTTT	CSARDTGLGTEAFF
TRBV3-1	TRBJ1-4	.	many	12	TGTGCCAGCAGCCAAGTTAAGGAAAAACTGTTTTTT	CASSQVKEKLFF
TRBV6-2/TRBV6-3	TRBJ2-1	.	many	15	TGTGCCAGCGGGGAAAGTCGCCTAGGGATTTATGAGCAGTTCTTC	CASGESRLGIYEQFF
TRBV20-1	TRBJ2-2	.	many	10	TGCAGTGCTAGATACGGGGAGCTGTTTTTT	CSARYGELFF